These 26 T cell receptor beta chains share one sample of origin, sequenced in a study of cytomegalovirus exposure and HLA in healthy donors. Profiled with immunoSEQ multiplex PCR; TCRdb holds only in-frame clones, not every one. The table has roughly 100,000 clones, around 83% seen once. Sequenced: PBMCs. The receptors were sampled from a woman younger than 35 in good health and CMV-seropositive.

The V call is TRBV6-1, the J call TRBJ1-6; tentatively, D is TRBD1 (6 bases). V shed 3 bases and J shed 8 bases, with 11 bases lying between them. The CDR3 has 14 amino acids. CDR1 is MNHNS, CDR2 SASEGT, per germline. The CDR3 DNA reads TGTGCCAGCAGTGACGGACAGCAGGATTCACCCCTCCACTTT. Translating gives CASSDGQQDSPLHF.

The chain employs TRBV5-6 and TRBJ2-4, with D possibly being TRBD1 (5 bases). The ends were cut back, 4 bases at V and 0 bases at J, with 17 bases in the middle. CDR1 is SGHDT, CDR2 YYEEEE, per germline. There are 17 residues in the CDR3. In nucleotides, the CDR3 is TGTGCCAGCAGCCCGCTTGCAGGGCAGCTAGCCAAAAACATTCAGTACTTC. Its translation is CASSPLAGQLAKNIQYF.

The V and J genes are TRBV27 and TRBJ2-7, with 9 nucleotides matching TRBD1. The V and J ends lost 2 bases and 4 bases, in that order; junction bases with no gene match: 6. The CDR3 contains 15 residues. Germline values: CDR1 MNHEY, CDR2 SMNVEV (reference sequence). The DNA of the CDR3 is TGTGCCAGCAGTTTAGGGGCCGGGACAGGGTACGAGCAGTACTTC. Protein product: CASSLGAGTGYEQYF.

The chain joins TRBV11-2 to TRBJ2-7; 7 positions agree with TRBD1. The CDR3 is made up of 16 amino acids. CDR1 is SGHAT and CDR2 is FQNNGV in the germline V gene. The trim removed 3 bases at V and 2 bases at J, leaving 10 bases unmatched. The CDR3: CASSFTGATYTYEQYF. CDR3 nucleotide sequence: TGTGCCAGCAGCTTTACAGGGGCCACATACACCTACGAGCAGTACTTC.

This chain connects TRBV5-6 to TRBJ2-1, with 14 bases aligning to TRBD2. Trimming at V came to 4 bases and at J to 3 bases, leaving 0 bases not matched to a gene. Germline V gene lookup returns CDR1 SGHDT and CDR2 YYEEEE. CDR3 length equals 15 residues. CDR3: CASSGTSGGYNEQFF. As DNA, the CDR3 is TGTGCCAGCAGCGGGACTAGCGGGGGCTACAATGAGCAGTTCTTC. Using reference TRBV5-6 and TRBJ2-1 for the parts outside the CDR3, the full variable domain is DAGVTQSPTHLIKTRGQQVTLRCSPKSGHDTVSWYQQALGQGPQFIFQYYEEEERQRGNFPDRFSGHQFPNYSSELNVNALLLGDSALYLCASSGTSGGYNEQFFGPGTRLTVL.

The V call is TRBV2, the J call TRBJ2-7; tentative D call: TRBD2 (5 bases). V shed 6 bases and J shed 4 bases, with 16 bases lying between them. Germline values: CDR1 SNHLY, CDR2 FYNNEI. CDR3 length: 14 amino acids. CDR3 nucleotide sequence: TGTGCCAGCAGGGCGGGTCCGCTAGTATACGAGCAGTACTTC. Protein: CASRAGPLVYEQYF. Using reference TRBV2 and TRBJ2-7 for the parts outside the CDR3, the full variable domain is EPEVTQTPSHQVTQMGQEVILRCVPISNHLYFYWYRQILGQKVEFLVSFYNNEISEKSEIFDDQFSVERPDGSNFTLKIRSTKLEDSAMYFCASRAGPLVYEQYFGPGTRLTVT.

The gene calls are TRBV7-9 and TRBJ2-7; 7 positions match TRBD1. CDR1 and CDR2 from the germline V gene are SEHNR and FQNEAQ (reference sequence). CDR3 length: 14 residues. The ends lost 5 bases at V and 4 bases at J; junction bases unmatched: 8. Here the CDR3 DNA reads TGTGCCAGCAGCCCGGGACAGCCACGTTACGAGCAGTACTTC. This translates into CASSPGQPRYEQYF.

This chain links TRBV21-1 with TRBJ2-7; TRBD1 was called by the table and not checked on the DNA. TRBV21-1 is listed as a pseudogene. CDR3 length: 15 amino acids. The CDR3 nucleotides read TGTGCCAGCAGCAAATTATCCGGACAGGCCTACGAGCAGTACTTC. It is translated as CASSKLSGQAYEQYF.

V gene TRBV27 combines with J gene TRBJ2-5, with TRBD2 identical over 9 bases. The CDR3 sequence is 17 residues long. Germline V gene sequence: CDR1 MNHEY, CDR2 SMNVEV (reference sequence). With V trimmed by 6 bases and J by 2 bases, 13 bases remained unmatched. CDR3 protein: CASSPQGAGGHQETQYF. Here the CDR3 DNA reads TGTGCCAGCAGCCCTCAGGGCGCGGGAGGGCATCAAGAGACCCAGTACTTC.

Remarks on this clone: Other DNA sequences in the sample encode the same CDR3. The J gene is TRBJ1-5, the V gene TRBV18, with TRBD1 as a possible D gene (5 bases). Germline values: CDR1 KGHSH, CDR2 LQKENI. V was clipped by 3 bases and J by 4 bases, with 7 bases between them. The CDR3 has 13 amino acids. The CDR3 region has the DNA TGTGCCAGCTCACCGGGGCAGAATCAGCCCCAGCATTTT. Translating it yields CASSPGQNQPQHF.

J is TRBJ2-1 and V is TRBV7-9; no clear D gene. V was cut by 7 bases and J by 0 bases, with 7 bases left in between. Germline-derived CDR1 and CDR2 are SEHNR and FQNEAQ (reference sequence). The CDR3 covers 13 residues. This CDR3 is CASMSVSYNEQFF. As DNA, the CDR3 is TGTGCCAGCATGAGCGTCTCCTACAATGAGCAGTTCTTC.

The V call is TRBV5-1, the J call TRBJ2-6; TRBD1 matches at 9 bases. The CDR3 is 19 amino acids. Germline values: CDR1 SGHRS, CDR2 YFSETQ. With V trimmed by 0 bases and J by 4 bases, 11 bases remained unmatched. The CDR3 loop reads CASSLGAGQGVSGANVLTF. CDR3 DNA sequence: TGCGCCAGCAGCTTGGGCGCGGGACAGGGCGTCTCCGGGGCCAACGTCCTGACTTTC.

The rearrangement uses TRBV10-2 and TRBJ2-5, with TRBD2 matching over 11 bases. Germline CDR1 reads WSHSY; CDR2 reads SAAADI. With 2 bases clipped from V and 0 bases from J, the junction kept 11 bases outside the gene matches. CDR3 length: 19 amino acids. The DNA of the CDR3 is TGCGCCAGCAGTGAGGAAGGACTAGCGGGTAAACCCTACCAAGAGACCCAGTACTTC. Translating it yields CASSEEGLAGKPYQETQYF.

V and J are TRBV19 and TRBJ1-1, with D maybe TRBD1 (5 bases). V gave up 9 bases and J gave up 2 bases, with 13 bases separating them. The germline V gene has CDR1 LNHDA and CDR2 SQIVND (reference sequence). The CDR3 runs 13 residues. Here the CDR3 DNA reads TGTGCCAGCCGACAGCTCGGTAACACTGAAGCTTTCTTT. It yields the protein CASRQLGNTEAFF.

The rearrangement uses TRBV4-1 and TRBJ2-1; 9 nucleotides align to TRBD2. V dropped 4 bases and J dropped 5; count of bases not matched to a gene: 6. Germline values: CDR1 MGHRA, CDR2 YSYEKL. This CDR3 has 15 amino acids. The CDR3 spells CASSPPGLADNEQFF. The DNA for the CDR3 is TGCGCCAGCAGCCCCCCGGGACTAGCCGACAATGAGCAGTTCTTC.

The V gene is TRBV12-5, the J gene TRBJ2-5; tentatively, D is TRBD1 (5 bases). This CDR3 spans 15 amino acids. Germline loops: CDR1 LGHNT, CDR2 FRNRAP. V lost 1 base and J 5 bases, leaving 14 bases between the germline ends. The CDR3 region is CASGLAGSKMETQYF. CDR3 nucleotides: TGTGCTAGTGGTTTGGCAGGGTCGAAGATGGAGACCCAGTACTTC. The full variable domain, with the rest looked up from reference TRBV12-5 and TRBJ2-5, is DARVTQTPRHKVTEMGQEVTMRCQPILGHNTVFWYRQTMMQGLELLAYFRNRAPLDDSGMPKDRFSAEMPDATLATLKIQPSEPRDSAVYFCASGLAGSKMETQYFGPGTRLLVL.

This clone was seen just once. For the CDR3, the DNA is TGCGCCAGCAGTCCAACCCCTCAGCGTCTCTGGTCTTACGAGCAGTACTTC. It is translated as CASSPTPQRLWSYEQYF. V and J are TRBV4-1 and TRBJ2-7; D remains ambiguous. Trimming pared 6 bases from V and 4 bases from J, leaving 25 bases between. CDR1 and CDR2 from the germline V gene are MGHRA and YSYEKL. The CDR3 extends over 17 amino acids.

In this sample, this clone turned up once. The chain uses TRBV11-3 and TRBJ2-1; no clear D gene. V lost 2 bases to trimming and J lost 2 bases, with 4 bases between them. CDR1 and CDR2 from the germline V gene are SGHNT and YENEEA. This CDR3 comprises 13 residues. CDR3 DNA sequence: TGTGCCAGCAGCTTATTAGCCTACAATGAGCAGTTCTTC. Translating it yields CASSLLAYNEQFF.

The genes are TRBV5-1 and TRBJ1-6; TRBD1 is a possible D gene (6 bases). The CDR3 contains 17 residues. Germline V gene data show CDR1 as SGHRS and CDR2 as YFSETQ. Trimming removed 0 bases at V and 9 bases at J, with 19 bases between. Written as DNA, the CDR3 is TGCGCCAGCAGCTTGGTTGGGGGGGCCGAACTTCTTTCACCCCTCCACTTT. Its translation: CASSLVGGAELLSPLHF.

The rearrangement joins TRBV7-9 to TRBJ2-7, with D maybe TRBD1 (5 bases). V was trimmed by 4 bases and J by 7 bases, leaving 20 bases between them. Germline V gene data show CDR1 as SEHNR and CDR2 as FQNEAQ (reference sequence). CDR3 length: 15 residues. The CDR3 coding sequence is TGTGCCAGCAGCTCTGGTATGGTCCAGGGCGGAGAGCAGTACTTC. Translated: CASSSGMVQGGEQYF.

The CDR3: CARLPGTPNQPQHF. Written as DNA, the CDR3 is TGTGCCAGACTCCCCGGGACACCGAATCAGCCCCAGCATTTT. The V and J genes are TRBV5-3 and TRBJ1-5, with D possibly being TRBD1 (6 bases). TRBV5-3 is marked as an open reading frame, function uncertain. V lost 7 bases and J 4 bases, leaving 15 bases between the germline ends. This CDR3 spans 14 amino acids.

The V and J genes are TRBV5-1 and TRBJ1-1, with a possible D match to TRBD1 (5 bases). Deletions cut 5 bases from V and 1 base from J, with 15 bases between. CDR1 SGHRS and CDR2 YFSETQ come from the germline V gene. This CDR3 has 15 amino acids. The CDR3 loop reads CASRVEGAKNTEAFF. For the CDR3, the DNA is TGCGCCAGCAGGGTCGAAGGGGCGAAGAACACTGAAGCTTTCTTT.

The rearrangement joins TRBV11-3 to TRBJ2-7; D is ambiguous. Germline V gives CDR1 SGHNT, CDR2 YENEEA. CDR3 size: 15 residues. V was pared by 2 bases and J by 1 base, with 12 bases between. The DNA for the CDR3 is TGTGCCAGCAGCTTAAAACCCCCAGCGTCCTACGAGCAGTACTTC. Its protein product is CASSLKPPASYEQYF.

This clone was seen a few times. This chain links TRBV19 with TRBJ1-2; TRBD1 agrees at 10 bases. Germline V gene sequence: CDR1 LNHDA, CDR2 SQIVND (reference sequence). The CDR3 contains 16 residues. The junction had 14 bases not matched to a gene; V was cut back by 10 bases and J by 3 bases. CDR3 protein: CATSRVEGTGDYGYTF. The CDR3, as DNA: TGTGCCACCTCCCGGGTGGAGGGGACAGGGGACTATGGCTACACCTTC.

J is TRBJ1-4 and V is TRBV7-9; no clear D. Trimming pared 1 base from V and 4 bases from J, leaving 10 bases between. Looked up from germline, CDR1 is SEHNR and CDR2 is FQNEAQ (reference sequence). This CDR3 region has 15 residues. CDR3 nucleotides: TGTGCCAGCAGCTTAGTATCCGGACTTAATGAAAAACTGTTTTTT. It is translated as CASSLVSGLNEKLFF.

The rearrangement joins TRBV5-1 to TRBJ2-3; 7 bases line up with TRBD2. From germline, CDR1 is SGHRS and CDR2 YFSETQ. The CDR3 length is 17 residues. The ends lost 2 bases at V and 1 base at J; junction bases unmatched: 10. DNA of the CDR3: TGCGCCAGCAGCTTACTGGCCAAGCGGGGCCGCACAGATACGCAGTATTTT. Amino acid sequence: CASSLLAKRGRTDTQYF. Drawing the rest from reference TRBV5-1 and TRBJ2-3, the complete variable domain is KAGVTQTPRYLIKTRGQQVTLSCSPISGHRSVSWYQQTPGQGLQFLFEYFSETQRNKGNFPGRFSGRQFSNSRSEMNVSTLELGDSALYLCASSLLAKRGRTDTQYFGPGTRLTVL.